The source of this TCR beta chain is a study of blood T cell repertoires in COVID-19. Profiling relied on immunoSEQ multiplex PCR, and the TCRdb table lists in-frame clones only, not all of them. The data contain about 140,000 clones, 85% to 90% of them singletons. The J segment lost 5 bases and the V segment lost 0 bases, leaving 5 bases of the junction unmatched. CDR1 and CDR2 (germline): SNHLY, FYNNEI. CDR3 size: 16 residues. The sample holds a few counts of this clone. This sequence originates from a woman between 40 and 55 years old with acute or convalescent COVID-19. Sequencing input: peripheral blood. The chain combines TRBV2 with TRBJ1-5, with 9 bases fitting TRBD1. Here the CDR3 DNA reads TGTGCCAGCAGTGAAGCCGGACAGGGGAGGGATCAGCCCCAGCATTTT. It is translated as CASSEAGQGRDQPQHF.